One and the same sample provided the 22 T cell receptor beta chains below, sequenced in a study of tumor-infiltrating lymphocytes in primary liver carcinoma. The template, about 510 ng total RNA, yielded TCR beta cDNA made with a constant-region primer. ARM-PCR was slightly modified, and three nested multiplex PCR rounds with it gave rise to the TCR beta libraries. TRBV1-TRBV30 forward primers and a C-beta reverse primer were used in the first two PCR rounds, which each ran for 10 cycles. Using its own MiXCR run on the multiplex PCR reads, TCRdb lists one record per CDR3 protein. This sample yields about 70,000 distinct CDR3 sequences, of which 60% to 75% are seen a single time; approximately 30% belongs to the top ten. Scientists recovered RNA and DNA together from around 18-30 mg of unsorted bulk tissue. What was sequenced was liver tumor tissue from sampling region 4. The subset was: tumor region T4, right-lateral pole. These receptors were obtained from a middle-aged man with primary liver carcinoma and hepatitis B virus infection.

For this clonotype: Its ends do not fully match the called genes, so a read error is possible. The chain joins TRBV6-5 to TRBJ2-5; D unclear. Germline V gene lookup returns CDR1 MNHEY and CDR2 SVGAGI. The CDR3 is made up of 12 amino acids. CDR3 sequence: CVSTDLQETQCF. In DNA, the CDR3 is TGTGTCAGCACGGACCTACAAGAGACCCAGTGCTTC.

A note on this clonotype: A read error may be the cause here, since a much bigger clone is one base away. The chain recombines TRBV6-1 with TRBJ2-7; 7 nucleotides match TRBD2. The CDR3 has 16 residues. Germline CDR1 is MNHNS and CDR2 is SASEGT. The CDR3 DNA reads as TGTGCCAGCAGGGGGGGGGTGGTTGCGATCTCCCACGAGCAGTACTTC. It yields the protein CASRGGVVAISHEQYF.

This clonotype showed up many times. The gene calls are TRBV10-2 and TRBJ1-3; 8 nucleotides line up with TRBD1. Per the germline V gene, CDR1 is WSHSY and CDR2 is SAAADI. The CDR3 runs 15 residues. V trimming: 10 bases; J trimming: 1 base; junction bases outside the gene matches: 9. CDR3: CATRTGLRSGNTIYF. CDR3 DNA sequence: TGCGCCACCCGGACAGGGTTAAGGTCTGGAAACACCATATATTTT.

This clonotype was counted at least ten times. The rearrangement links TRBV12-3 or TRBV12-4 to TRBJ1-5; no clear D. This CDR3 has 14 residues. V was pared by 0 bases and J by 2 bases, with 5 bases between. CDR3 coding DNA: TGTGCCAGCAGTTTAGCGCAGGGCAATCAGCCCCAGCATTTT. This translates into CASSLAQGNQPQHF.

There are a few counts of this clonotype. The junction departs from the called germline gene at one end, perhaps through a read error. This rearrangement joins TRBV11-3 to TRBJ2-2; a weak D match, TRBD2 (5 bases). The germline CDR1 and CDR2 sequences are SGHNT and YENEEA. The CDR3 consists of 17 residues. The CDR3 coding sequence is TGTGCCAGCAGCTTAAGAAGTGGGAGTCTGAACACCGGGGAGCTGTTATTT. As protein: CASSLRSGSLNTGELLF.

The chain joins TRBV12-3 or TRBV12-4 to TRBJ2-1; unclear D gene. V gave up 5 bases and J gave up 9 bases, with 11 bases separating them. This CDR3 spans 12 amino acids. The CDR3 DNA reads as TGTGCCAGCAGTCTCATACAGTGTGAGCAGTTCTTC. The encoded protein is CASSLIQCEQFF.

This clonotype has more than one count but fewer than ten. A much larger clonotype is one base distant, so this may be a read error. This rearrangement joins TRBV10-3 to TRBJ2-7, with D maybe TRBD2 (5 bases). The CDR3 spans 14 residues. CDR1 is ENHRY, CDR2 SYGVKD, per germline. Here the CDR3 DNA reads TGTGCCTTCAGTGAGTCGGAGGCCTCCTACGAGCAGTACTTC. It translates to CAFSESEASYEQYF.

With respect to this clonotype: One base away lies a much larger clone, so this may be a sequencing read error. The V gene is TRBV30, the J gene TRBJ1-3; D unclear. This CDR3 is 11 amino acids long. V was cut by 0 bases and J by 8 bases, with 5 bases left in between. Germline CDR1 GTSNPN, CDR2 SVGIG (reference sequence). The CDR3 region is CAWSVGHTIYF. In DNA, the CDR3 is TGTGCCTGGAGTGTCGGACACACCATATATTTT.

V is TRBV5-4 and J is TRBJ2-5; the D gene is possibly TRBD2 (5 bases). This CDR3 has 13 residues. V lost 6 bases and J lost 9, with 18 bases in between. The V gene's germline CDR1 is SGHNT and CDR2 YYREEE (reference sequence). For the CDR3, the DNA is TGTGCCAGCATGGAAAGGCCCGAGGAGGCCCAGTACTTC. As protein: CASMERPEEAQYF.

On this clonotype itself: The conserved final phenylalanine or tryptophan is absent from the CDR3, which likely points to a read error. V and J are TRBV11-1 and TRBJ2-7, with D possibly TRBD1 on 6 matching bases. Germline V CDR1 and CDR2: SGHAT, FQDESV (reference sequence). The V gene lost 3 bases and the J gene lost 0 bases, with 12 bases spanning the gap. The CDR3 spans 15 residues. This CDR3 is CASSFDGQSSYEQYY. The DNA of the CDR3 is TGTGCCAGCAGCTTCGATGGACAGTCCTCCTACGAGCAGTACTAC.

Details on this clonotype: The CDR3 ends on some other residue instead of the conserved phenylalanine or tryptophan, so this is likely a read error. CDR3 nucleotides: TGTGCCAGCAGCCAAACGAGGAATGAGCAGTTCCTC. Protein sequence: CASSQTRNEQFL. The chain recombines TRBV14 with TRBJ2-1; D uncertain. Per the germline V gene, CDR1 is SGHDN and CDR2 is FVKESK. Trimming left V 2 bases short and J 7 bases short, with 6 bases between. The CDR3 covers 12 residues.

About this clonotype itself: This CDR3 fails to terminate in the conserved phenylalanine or tryptophan, so it likely reflects a read error. The chain combines TRBV12-3 or TRBV12-4 with TRBJ2-7; D is perhaps TRBD1 (5 bases). The CDR3 totals 12 residues. The ends were cut back, 8 bases at V and 2 bases at J, with 10 bases in the middle. The DNA of the CDR3 is TGTGCCAGCCACGGCAGGGCCTACGAGCAGTACCTC. Translating it yields CASHGRAYEQYL.

This clonotype was detected once. A read error is possible here, since a much larger clone lies one base away. The V call is TRBV28, the J call TRBJ1-2; 10 bases fit TRBD1. Per germline, CDR1 MDHEN and CDR2 SYDVKM. The CDR3 has 14 residues. The CDR3 spells CAGRNPGQGSGYTF. CDR3 nucleotides: TGTGCCGGCAGGAACCCGGGACAGGGGAGCGGCTACACCTTC.

This clonotype was seen once. A junction boundary mismatches the germline segment, possibly from a read error. CDR3 loop: CDSSKQGSSYNEQFF. Written as DNA, the CDR3 is TGTGACAGCAGCAAACAGGGGAGCTCCTACAATGAGCAATTCTTC. The chain uses TRBV6-5 and TRBJ2-1; 7 bases map to TRBD1. The CDR3 is made up of 15 amino acids. CDR1 and CDR2 (germline): MNHEY, SVGAGI.

A word on this clonotype: Possible read error: a much larger clone is one base away. The chain has TRBV5-8 and TRBJ2-3; D not certain. The CDR3 spans 18 residues. From germline, CDR1 is SGHTS and CDR2 YDEGEE. V dropped 4 bases and J dropped 7 bases, with 28 bases sitting between them. Here the CDR3 DNA reads TGTGCCAGCAGCCTCGTTCGGCCCTCCTCCCCTGCAGAACATACGCAGTATTTT. It is translated as CASSLVRPSSPAEHTQYF.

This clonotype appeared a single time. This sequence joins TRBV4-2 and TRBJ2-5; D might be TRBD2 (6 bases). In germline, CDR1 is LGHNA, CDR2 YNFKEQ. Trimming removed 1 base from V and 7 bases from J, with 16 bases in between. The CDR3 sequence is 15 residues long. This chain's CDR3 is CASSQGTGLGGTQYF. DNA for the CDR3: TGTGCCAGCAGCCAAGGGACGGGATTGGGAGGGACCCAGTACTTC.

This clonotype was counted at least ten times. The rearrangement joins TRBV16 to TRBJ1-6; tentative D call: TRBD1 (6 bases). CDR3 size: 14 residues. Trimming left V 6 bases short and J 9 bases short, with 15 bases between. The germline V gene encodes CDR1 KGHSY and CDR2 FQNENV. CDR3 sequence reads: CASSLQGLPSPLHF. Here the CDR3 DNA reads TGTGCCAGCAGTCTACAGGGACTACCTTCACCCCTCCACTTT.

On this clonotype: The final CDR3 position lacks the conserved phenylalanine or tryptophan, pointing to a likely read error. The V and J genes are TRBV11-2 and TRBJ2-4; possibly TRBD1 for D (5 bases). This CDR3 is 13 amino acids long. CDR1 and CDR2 (germline): SGHAT, FQNNGV. The CDR3 here is CTNSLGVKNIQYL. In nucleotides, the CDR3 is TGTACCAACAGCTTAGGGGTTAAAAACATTCAGTACTTG.

The chain has TRBV7-9 and TRBJ2-7; D is unclear. The ends were cut back, 1 base at V and 10 bases at J, with 17 bases in the middle. CDR1 is SEHNR, CDR2 FQNEAQ, per germline (reference sequence). The CDR3 covers 14 residues. CDR3 DNA: TGTGCCAGCAGCTTAGGTCCCCCACCAGGCGATCAGTACTTC. Amino acids: CASSLGPPPGDQYF.

As to this clonotype: The junction and the germline gene differ at one end; a read error may be behind it. The chain links TRBV28 to TRBJ1-1; no clear D gene. Germline loops: CDR1 MDHEN, CDR2 SYDVKM. The CDR3 spans 13 residues. This CDR3 is CVSSSRVNTEAFF. The CDR3 DNA follows: TGTGTCAGCAGTTCCCGTGTGAACACTGAAGCTTTCTTT.

Points on this clonotype: This may arise from a read error, as a much more abundant clone is one base away. This chain joins TRBV4-1 and TRBJ2-6, with 9 bases that match TRBD1. Per the germline V gene, CDR1 is MGHRA and CDR2 is YSYEKL. The CDR3 runs to 17 residues. The CDR3 is CTSSDRDRAFGANVLTF. Here the CDR3 DNA reads TGCACCAGCAGCGACCGGGACAGGGCTTTTGGGGCCAACGTCCTGACTTTC.

About this clonotype itself: A read error is possible here, since a much larger clone lies one base away. A read error is likely, as this CDR3 ends without the conserved phenylalanine or tryptophan. The gene calls are TRBV30 and TRBJ1-2; perhaps TRBD1 as D (6 bases). Germline CDR1 is GTSNPN and CDR2 is SVGIG (reference sequence). V was trimmed by 4 bases and J by 7 bases, leaving 16 bases between them. This CDR3 spans 13 amino acids. This CDR3 reads CAWTSGGRGGYTL. In DNA form, the CDR3 reads TGTGCCTGGACCTCCGGGGGGCGCGGTGGCTACACCTTG.